The rows below give T cell receptor beta chains drawn from one sample of a study of T cells in Graves' hyperthyroidism and ophthalmopathy. Via MiXCR, TCRdb re-called the multiplex PCR reads, giving one row per CDR3 protein. The top ten clones hold 30% of a sample with around 300,000 distinct CDR3 sequences, 15% of them seen once. Sequencing input: blood. Receptors originate from a woman between 50 and 59 years old with Graves' hyperthyroidism that later progressed to Graves' ophthalmopathy. Each CDR3 is given with its conserved first and last residue. D genes are given only for firm matches. Expanded clones are given a class, and other clones once, few, many or no size at all.

J gene: TRBJ2-7
D gene: .
clone size: .
V gene: TRBV9
CDR3 protein: CASSVKDNYEQYF
CDR3 DNA: TGTGCCAGCAGCGTAAAGGACAACTACGAGCAGTACTTC

J gene: TRBJ1-5
D gene: .
clone size: many
V gene: TRBV2
CDR3 protein: CASSAGHGNQPQHF
CDR3 DNA: TGTGCCAGCAGTGCAGGGCACGGCAATCAGCCCCAGCATTTT

J gene: TRBJ2-1
D gene: .
clone size: many
V gene: TRBV18
CDR3 protein: CASSRGREYLMGNEQFF
CDR3 DNA: TGTGCCAGCTCACGAGGCAGGGAGTATCTGATGGGGAATGAGCAGTTCTTC

J gene: TRBJ2-2
D gene: .
clone size: few
V gene: TRBV20-1
CDR3 protein: CSARDISLDTGELFF
CDR3 DNA: TGCAGTGCTAGGGACATCTCACTAGACACCGGGGAGCTGTTTTTT

J gene: TRBJ2-1
D gene: .
clone size: many
V gene: TRBV9
CDR3 protein: CASSVAPGDDDNEQFF
CDR3 DNA: TGTGCCAGCAGCGTAGCTCCAGGGGATGACGACAATGAGCAGTTCTTC

J gene: TRBJ2-1
D gene: TRBD2
clone size: many
V gene: TRBV20-1
CDR3 protein: CSARWGGGRYNEQFF
CDR3 DNA: TGCAGTGCTAGATGGGGGGGAGGGAGATACAATGAGCAGTTCTTC

J gene: TRBJ1-5
D gene: .
clone size: few
V gene: TRBV6-2/TRBV6-3
CDR3 protein: CASSYSRSQPQHF
CDR3 DNA: TGTGCCAGCAGTTACTCGAGAAGCCAGCCCCAGCATTTT

J gene: TRBJ1-5
D gene: TRBD1
clone size: few
V gene: TRBV5-8
CDR3 protein: CASSLDRGFNQPQHF
CDR3 DNA: TGTGCCAGCAGCTTGGACAGGGGCTTCAATCAGCCCCAGCATTTT

J gene: TRBJ2-3
D gene: .
clone size: many
V gene: TRBV18
CDR3 protein: CASHPDRAGTDTQYF
CDR3 DNA: TGTGCCAGCCACCCAGATCGGGCAGGCACAGATACGCAGTATTTT

J gene: TRBJ2-7
D gene: .
clone size: many
V gene: TRBV6-1
CDR3 protein: CASSYGQGLDEQYF
CDR3 DNA: TGTGCCAGCAGTTATGGGCAGGGGCTCGACGAGCAGTACTTC

J gene: TRBJ1-1
D gene: TRBD1
clone size: .
V gene: TRBV19
CDR3 protein: CASSGQVYTEAFF
CDR3 DNA: TGTGCCAGCTCGGGACAGGTTTACACTGAAGCTTTCTTT

J gene: TRBJ2-3
D gene: TRBD2
clone size: many
V gene: TRBV28
CDR3 protein: CASSSIAGGPDTQYF
CDR3 DNA: TGTGCCAGCAGTTCCATAGCGGGAGGGCCAGATACGCAGTATTTT

J gene: TRBJ1-1
D gene: TRBD1
clone size: few
V gene: TRBV6-1
CDR3 protein: CASSSRGRGEAFF
CDR3 DNA: TGTGCCAGCAGTTCCAGGGGGCGCGGTGAAGCTTTCTTT

J gene: TRBJ1-4
D gene: TRBD1
clone size: many
V gene: TRBV2
CDR3 protein: CATSTGTGNEKLFF
CDR3 DNA: TGTGCCACCTCGACCGGGACAGGCAATGAAAAACTGTTTTTT